These 28 T cell receptor beta chains share one sample of origin, sequenced in a study of cytomegalovirus exposure and HLA in healthy donors. The PCR used 60 Vbeta and 13 Jbeta primers. Sequencing used immunoSEQ multiplex PCR; TCRdb keeps in-frame clones, though not all of them. Altogether 95,000 to 150,000 clones are present, over 9.5% being singletons, with the ten largest covering around 4.6%. Source material: PBMCs. These receptor sequences come from a woman aged 18-29 years in good health and CMV-seropositive.

This clone was counted between two and nine times. The chain joins TRBV6-1 to TRBJ1-2; unclear D gene. Germline CDR1 reads MNHNS; CDR2 reads SASEGT. The CDR3 is 15 residues long. Deletions cut 1 base from V and 4 bases from J, with 13 bases between. The CDR3 region has the DNA TGTGCCAGCAGTGAAGGCACGGAGGTAGCCTATGGCTACACCTTC. Encoded protein: CASSEGTEVAYGYTF.

This chain uses TRBV7-6 with TRBJ2-1; D is uncertain. This CDR3 region has 13 residues. In germline, CDR1 is SGHVS, CDR2 FNYEAQ. V lost 4 bases to trimming and J lost 10 bases, with 14 bases between them. CDR3 region: CASSSPSGREQFF. DNA for the CDR3: TGTGCCAGCAGCTCCCCCTCGGGTAGAGAGCAGTTCTTC.

This clone was observed a handful of times. The J gene is TRBJ1-5, the V gene TRBV25-1; D not certain. Trimming removed 4 bases at V and 3 bases at J, with 4 bases between. Germline V CDR1 and CDR2: MGHDK, SYGVNS. The CDR3 extends over 12 amino acids. The CDR3 spells CASSGPNQPQHF. The CDR3 nucleotides are TGTGCCAGCAGTGGGCCCAATCAGCCCCAGCATTTT.

The chain joins TRBV25-1 to TRBJ1-3, with 10 bases matching TRBD1. The germline gives CDR1 MGHDK, CDR2 SYGVNS. V lost 3 bases and J lost 8; bases outside the gene matches: 7. The CDR3 covers 15 residues. The CDR3 sequence is CASSDRQGAVDTIYF. The CDR3 DNA follows: TGTGCCAGCAGTGATAGACAGGGGGCTGTAGACACCATATATTTT.

This sequence joins TRBV5-6 and TRBJ2-5, with TRBD2 matching over 12 bases. The germline V gene has CDR1 SGHDT and CDR2 YYEEEE. The J segment lost 6 bases and the V segment lost 4 bases, leaving 7 bases of the junction unmatched. This CDR3 is 15 amino acids long. CDR3 DNA: TGTGCCAGCAGCGCAACTAGCGGGAGGTGGCAGACCCAGTACTTC. It codes for CASSATSGRWQTQYF.

This sequence joins TRBV27 and TRBJ2-7; 8 nucleotides align to TRBD2. The V and J ends lost 6 bases and 2 bases, in that order; junction bases with no gene match: 9. This CDR3 has 15 amino acids. From germline, CDR1 is MNHEY and CDR2 SMNVEV (reference sequence). The CDR3 is CASSGGTRGPYEQYF. For the CDR3, the DNA is TGTGCCAGCAGCGGAGGGACTAGAGGACCCTACGAGCAGTACTTC.

The chain's CDR3 is CAWSRLAGGEQETQYF. CDR3 bases: TGTGCCTGGAGTCGACTAGCGGGAGGCGAGCAAGAGACCCAGTACTTC. The chain has TRBV30 and TRBJ2-5, with 13 bases aligning to TRBD2. Trimming cost V 2 bases and J 2 bases; bases outside gene matches: 5. Germline V gene lookup returns CDR1 GTSNPN and CDR2 SVGIG (reference sequence). The CDR3 length is 16 residues.

Concerning this clone: Germline is not matched at one junction end, which may reflect a read error. This chain links TRBV7-8 with TRBJ2-7; 9 bases fit TRBD2. Germline V gene lookup returns CDR1 SGHVS and CDR2 FQNEAQ. The length of the CDR3 is 15 residues. This chain's CDR3 is CASSLGGSAAGGRNF. Here the CDR3 DNA reads TGTGCCAGCAGCTTAGGGGGCTCGGCAGCGGGAGGACGTAACTTC.

There are a few counts of this clone. The genes are TRBV5-6 and TRBJ2-7, with 8 bases identical to TRBD2. Germline V gene data show CDR1 as SGHDT and CDR2 as YYEEEE. Losses at the gene ends were 4 bases for V and 10 bases for J; bases not matched to a gene: 4. The CDR3 covers 11 residues. CDR3 bases: TGTGCCAGCAGCCAAGCGGGGGACCAGTACTTC. Protein product: CASSQAGDQYF. Drawing the rest from reference TRBV5-6 and TRBJ2-7, the complete variable domain is DAGVTQSPTHLIKTRGQQVTLRCSPKSGHDTVSWYQQALGQGPQFIFQYYEEEERQRGNFPDRFSGHQFPNYSSELNVNALLLGDSALYLCASSQAGDQYFGPGTRLTVT.

This clone was picked up a small number of times. The chain has TRBV2 and TRBJ1-4; D is undetermined. Germline V gene lookup returns CDR1 SNHLY and CDR2 FYNNEI. V gave up 3 bases and J gave up 0 bases, with 8 bases separating them. The CDR3 loop spans 15 amino acids. The CDR3 sequence: CASSDFGATNEKLFF. In DNA, the CDR3 is TGTGCCAGCAGTGACTTTGGAGCAACTAATGAAAAACTGTTTTTT.

The rearrangement uses TRBV10-3 and TRBJ2-1; perhaps TRBD2 as D (5 bases). In germline, CDR1 is ENHRY, CDR2 SYGVKD. CDR3 size: 16 residues. Trimming removed 3 bases from V and 0 bases from J, with 12 bases in between. CDR3 loop: CAISDSTGSSYNEQFF. Written as DNA, the CDR3 is TGTGCCATCAGTGACTCGACGGGGAGCTCCTACAATGAGCAGTTCTTC.

This CDR3 is CASSLLPVLNSNQPQHF. As DNA, the CDR3 is TGTGCCAGCTCACTCCTCCCGGTCCTCAATAGCAATCAGCCCCAGCATTTT. This chain uses TRBV18 with TRBJ1-5; D gene ambiguous. Trimming removed 4 bases from V and 0 bases from J, with 16 bases in between. The CDR3 totals 17 residues. Germline V gene lookup returns CDR1 KGHSH and CDR2 LQKENI.

J is TRBJ2-3 and V is TRBV30; D not certain. Trimming pared 2 bases from V and 2 bases from J, leaving 8 bases between. Germline assignment: CDR1 GTSNPN and CDR2 SVGIG (reference sequence). CDR3 size: 13 residues. The CDR3 protein is CAWSTQNTDTQYF. The CDR3 DNA is TGTGCCTGGAGTACGCAGAACACAGATACGCAGTATTTT.

This clone appeared a few times. This sequence joins TRBV19 and TRBJ2-1; 14 positions match TRBD2. CDR1 and CDR2 from the germline V gene are LNHDA and SQIVND (reference sequence). This CDR3 region has 17 residues. With V trimmed by 4 bases and J by 8 bases, 10 bases remained unmatched. This chain's CDR3 is CASSTPPGLAGDYEQFF. In DNA form, the CDR3 reads TGTGCCAGTAGTACCCCTCCGGGACTAGCGGGAGACTATGAGCAGTTCTTC.

V usage is TRBV7-3 and J usage is TRBJ2-7, with TRBD2 matching 15 bases. This CDR3 has 16 residues. V lost 5 bases and J lost 6; bases outside the gene matches: 8. Germline CDR1 SGHTA, CDR2 FQGTGA. CDR3 sequence: CASSVGLAGGSSEQYF. The CDR3 DNA is TGTGCCAGCAGCGTCGGACTAGCGGGAGGGAGCTCCGAGCAGTACTTC.

This clone was counted ten times or more. This sequence joins TRBV30 and TRBJ1-1; D possibly corresponds to TRBD1 (5 bases). Trimming took 7 bases from V and 1 from J, leaving 10 bases between them. Per the germline V gene, CDR1 is GTSNPN and CDR2 is SVGIG (reference sequence). The CDR3 is made up of 12 amino acids. In DNA, the CDR3 is TGTGCCTTGAAAAGGGGGAACACTGAAGCTTTCTTT. This sequence encodes CALKRGNTEAFF.

This clone has only a few counts. The chain couples TRBV5-1 to TRBJ2-1; D is uncertain. Germline values: CDR1 SGHRS, CDR2 YFSETQ. This CDR3 has 11 residues. V was trimmed by 4 bases and J by 5 bases, leaving 4 bases between them. CDR3 coding DNA: TGCGCCAGCAGCACAAACAATGAGCAGTTCTTC. This codes for CASSTNNEQFF.

There are many counts of this clone. The rearrangement links TRBV2 to TRBJ2-5, with D possibly TRBD2 on 6 matching bases. Germline lookup yields CDR1 SNHLY and CDR2 FYNNEI. CDR3 length: 13 amino acids. V lost 7 bases and J lost 5, with 14 bases in between. The CDR3 loop is CASMVAGRETQYF. The DNA of the CDR3 is TGTGCCAGCATGGTTGCAGGGAGGGAGACCCAGTACTTC.

J is TRBJ2-7 and V is TRBV11-2; 9 bases align to TRBD1. Germline trimming cut 2 bases from V and 3 bases from J; bases unmatched to any gene: 8. CDR1 is SGHAT and CDR2 is FQNNGV in the germline V gene. CDR3 length: 16 amino acids. CDR3 amino acids: CASSLRHGTGSYEQYF. The CDR3, as DNA: TGTGCCAGCAGCTTACGGCACGGGACAGGGAGCTACGAGCAGTACTTC.

This clone was seen only a few times. DNA of the CDR3: TGTGCCATCAGTGAGTTTGTCGGGAGCTTAAGGGAGCAGTACTTC. Translation gives CAISEFVGSLREQYF. The chain recombines TRBV10-3 with TRBJ2-7; D might be TRBD2 (6 bases). The length of the CDR3 is 15 residues. Trimming took off 1 base at V and 7 bases at J, with 17 bases between the two ends. CDR1 is ENHRY, CDR2 SYGVKD, per germline.

The table lists this clone with a few counts. The CDR3 spells CASSFKTGQGTDTQYF. The CDR3 DNA reads as TGCGCCAGCAGCTTTAAGACGGGACAGGGCACAGATACGCAGTATTTT. The chain is built from TRBV5-1 and TRBJ2-3; TRBD1 agrees at 8 bases. The CDR3 is 16 residues long. Trimming removed 2 bases from V and 1 base from J; junction bases left unmatched: 6. Germline V gives CDR1 SGHRS, CDR2 YFSETQ.

This clone was counted a few times. The chain links TRBV5-1 to TRBJ2-2, with D perhaps TRBD1 (5 bases). The CDR3 contains 14 residues. Trimming left V 6 bases short and J 1 base short, with 10 bases between. CDR1 SGHRS and CDR2 YFSETQ come from the germline V gene. For the CDR3, the DNA is TGCGCCAGCAACCCTCAGGGGAACACCGGGGAGCTGTTTTTT. It is translated as CASNPQGNTGELFF.

The chain employs TRBV5-5 and TRBJ1-1; 8 bases map to TRBD1. V lost 4 bases, J lost 2 bases, and 7 bases stayed unmatched. Germline CDR1 reads SGHKS; CDR2 reads YYEKEE (reference sequence). This CDR3 spans 15 amino acids. The CDR3 DNA sequence: TGTGCCAGCAGCGCCGTGCAGGGGGCCAACACTGAAGCTTTCTTT. This codes for CASSAVQGANTEAFF.

This clone was recorded a few times. This rearrangement joins TRBV7-9 to TRBJ2-5; no clear D gene. Germline V gives CDR1 SEHNR, CDR2 FQNEAQ (reference sequence). V gave up 2 bases and J gave up 5 bases, with 15 bases separating them. The CDR3 covers 15 residues. The DNA of the CDR3 is TGTGCCAGCAGCTTAAGTAGCCTCCTAGACGAGACCCAGTACTTC. Translated: CASSLSSLLDETQYF.

This chain joins TRBV6-6 and TRBJ1-3, with D unclear. Trimming removed 0 bases from V and 1 base from J, with 10 bases in between. Germline V CDR1 and CDR2: MNHNY, SVGAGI (reference sequence). The CDR3 runs to 16 residues. CDR3 residues: CASSYSRPGSGNTIYF. The DNA of the CDR3 is TGTGCCAGCAGTTACTCCCGCCCAGGATCTGGAAACACCATATATTTT.

This clone was counted only a few times. The gene calls are TRBV9 and TRBJ2-3, with 8 bases aligning to TRBD2. The trim removed 2 bases at V and 6 bases at J, leaving 17 bases unmatched. Looked up from germline, CDR1 is SGDLS and CDR2 is YYNGEE. The CDR3 spans 18 residues. The CDR3 sequence: CASSVEAGGREARDTQYF. The CDR3 DNA is TGTGCCAGCAGCGTCGAGGCCGGTGGGCGGGAGGCCCGGGATACGCAGTATTTT.

This clone was found a few times. The chain couples TRBV5-5 to TRBJ1-3; the D is unclear. The germline V gene has CDR1 SGHKS and CDR2 YYEKEE (reference sequence). V was trimmed by 0 bases and J by 6 bases, leaving 7 bases between them. CDR3 size: 13 residues. The CDR3 loop reads CASSLDQSNTIYF. The DNA for the CDR3 is TGTGCCAGCAGCTTGGACCAGTCAAACACCATATATTTT.

The chain employs TRBV18 and TRBJ1-2, with a possible D match to TRBD1 (6 bases). Trimming cost V 3 bases and J 1 base, with 15 bases left between them. Germline CDR1 and CDR2: KGHSH and LQKENI. The CDR3 contains 16 residues. The CDR3 reads CASSPIQGNGNYGYTF. In nucleotides, the CDR3 is TGTGCCAGCTCACCGATTCAGGGGAATGGTAACTATGGCTACACCTTC.